This is a list of T cell receptor beta chains from one sample in a study of CD8 T cells in Susac syndrome. TCRdb redid the calling of the immunoSEQ multiplex PCR reads with MiXCR, one entry per CDR3 protein. The data hold 95,000 to 150,000 distinct CDR3 sequences, with about 95% observed a single time. Input material: CD8+ T cells from PBMCs. The receptor source for this set is a human donor with Susac syndrome. CDR3s include the opening cysteine and the closing phenylalanine or tryptophan. Each record gives: D gene, V gene, J gene, CDR3 DNA, CDR3 protein. The D gene is left open where the match is weak.

D gene: .
V gene: TRBV5-1
J gene: TRBJ1-1
CDR3 DNA: TGCGCCAGCAGCTTCGGTTTGGGCAGTGAAGCTTTCTTT
CDR3 protein: CASSFGLGSEAFF

D gene: TRBD1
V gene: TRBV20-1
J gene: TRBJ1-5
CDR3 DNA: TGCAGTGCTTTTGACAGGGACAATCAGCCCCAGCATTTT
CDR3 protein: CSAFDRDNQPQHF

D gene: .
V gene: TRBV30
J gene: TRBJ2-3
CDR3 DNA: TGTGCCTGGGAGGGAAGACAGGAGAGCACAGATACGCAGTATTTT
CDR3 protein: CAWEGRQESTDTQYF

D gene: .
V gene: TRBV12-3/TRBV12-4
J gene: TRBJ2-3
CDR3 DNA: TGTGCCAGCAGTTTGTCCCCACCCCCGTATTTT
CDR3 protein: CASSLSPPPYF

D gene: TRBD2
V gene: TRBV5-6
J gene: TRBJ2-2
CDR3 DNA: TGTGCCAGCAGCCCCGGGATTGGGGGGGAACTGAACACCGGGGAGCTGTTTTTT
CDR3 protein: CASSPGIGGELNTGELFF

D gene: .
V gene: TRBV11-2
J gene: TRBJ2-7
CDR3 DNA: TGTGCCAGCAGCTCCACAGGGTCCGACGAGCAGTACTTC
CDR3 protein: CASSSTGSDEQYF

D gene: .
V gene: TRBV12-3/TRBV12-4
J gene: TRBJ1-5
CDR3 DNA: TGTGCCAGCAGTGTACAGGAGAGCAATCAGCCCCAGCATTTT
CDR3 protein: CASSVQESNQPQHF

D gene: .
V gene: TRBV12-3/TRBV12-4
J gene: TRBJ2-7
CDR3 DNA: TGTGCCAGCGGACCTCTGGGGGAGCAGTACTTC
CDR3 protein: CASGPLGEQYF

D gene: .
V gene: TRBV12-3/TRBV12-4
J gene: TRBJ2-2
CDR3 DNA: TGTGCCAGCGGGTCCGGGGAGCTGTTTTTT
CDR3 protein: CASGSGELFF

D gene: TRBD1
V gene: TRBV19
J gene: TRBJ1-1
CDR3 DNA: TGTGCCAGTAGTATCCTTGGACAGGGAAACACTGAAGCTTTCTTT
CDR3 protein: CASSILGQGNTEAFF

D gene: TRBD2
V gene: TRBV7-9
J gene: TRBJ2-3
CDR3 DNA: TGTGCCAGCAGCTTAGTAGTGGCGCTAGCGGGGGCAGATACGCAGTATTTT
CDR3 protein: CASSLVVALAGADTQYF

D gene: .
V gene: TRBV5-4
J gene: TRBJ2-7
CDR3 DNA: TGTGCCAGCAGCTTTGGAGTAGGAGCCTACGAGCAGTACTTC
CDR3 protein: CASSFGVGAYEQYF

D gene: TRBD1
V gene: TRBV2
J gene: TRBJ1-2
CDR3 DNA: TGTGCCAGCAGTGACTTGCCCACGGACAGGGATGGCTACACCTTC
CDR3 protein: CASSDLPTDRDGYTF

D gene: TRBD1
V gene: TRBV12-5
J gene: TRBJ1-2
CDR3 DNA: TGTGCTAGTGGCGAGGGGGCGCCCGGTGGCTACACCTTC
CDR3 protein: CASGEGAPGGYTF

D gene: TRBD2
V gene: TRBV20-1
J gene: TRBJ2-2
CDR3 DNA: TGCAGTGCTAGAGATCGAAGCGGGGACCTGAACACCGGGGAGCTGTTTTTT
CDR3 protein: CSARDRSGDLNTGELFF

D gene: .
V gene: TRBV29-1
J gene: TRBJ2-1
CDR3 DNA: TGCAGCGTTGACGGTTTTAGGAGTGGGAGCTCCTACAATGAGCAGTTCTTC
CDR3 protein: CSVDGFRSGSSYNEQFF

D gene: TRBD1
V gene: TRBV29-1
J gene: TRBJ1-2
CDR3 DNA: TGCGGCGTTGACCCTGGACAGGGGCTCTATGGCTACACCTTC
CDR3 protein: CGVDPGQGLYGYTF

D gene: TRBD1
V gene: TRBV29-1
J gene: TRBJ2-7
CDR3 DNA: TGCAGCGTTGCAGGGGGCAAAGTCCAGAACGAGCAGTACTTC
CDR3 protein: CSVAGGKVQNEQYF

D gene: .
V gene: TRBV27
J gene: TRBJ1-6
CDR3 DNA: TGTGCCAGCAGTTTCGGGGGGAGTAATTCACCCCTCCACTTT
CDR3 protein: CASSFGGSNSPLHF

D gene: TRBD1
V gene: TRBV2
J gene: TRBJ2-2
CDR3 DNA: TGTGCCAGCAGCTCCGGGACAGGGAACACCGGGGAGCTGTTTTTT
CDR3 protein: CASSSGTGNTGELFF

D gene: .
V gene: TRBV6-5
J gene: TRBJ1-4
CDR3 DNA: TGTGCCAGCAGTTTGGGGCATGGAGAAAAACTGTTTTTT
CDR3 protein: CASSLGHGEKLFF

D gene: TRBD1
V gene: TRBV9
J gene: TRBJ2-7
CDR3 DNA: TGTGCCAGCAGCCCAACCGTGGGACAGATCTACGAGCAGTACTTC
CDR3 protein: CASSPTVGQIYEQYF

D gene: .
V gene: TRBV6-5
J gene: TRBJ2-1
CDR3 DNA: TGTGCCAGCAGTTACGGCGGATCCTCCTACAATGAGCAGTTCTTC
CDR3 protein: CASSYGGSSYNEQFF